This T cell receptor (beta chain) was profiled in a study of blood T cell repertoires in COVID-19. About the research overall: COVID-19 samples from acute and convalescent phases originated in the United States, Italy and Spain. From T cells, B-cell-depleted T cells, or PBMCs came the material, which was cDNA or gDNA.

Residents of approximately 25 US areas, aged about 18 to 89 years, made up the participants. The recovered donors of Cohort 3 showed two negative PCRs, clearance, or symptom resolution. The V end lost 0 bases, the J end lost 3 bases, and 15 bases lay between the germline ends. Per the germline V gene, CDR1 is SGHDN and CDR2 is FVKESK. This CDR3 contains 18 residues. The repertoire was sequenced with immunoSEQ multiplex PCR; TCRdb's copy has only in-frame clones and lacks some. The sample shows about 240,000 clones, roughly 89% of them seen only once. This chain uses TRBV14 with TRBJ1-6, with D possibly being TRBD1 (5 bases). The sequence derives from a man in his forties who had recovered from COVID-19. Sequencing used PBMCs or T cells enriched from blood (not recorded which). This CDR3 reads CASSQDLGRARYNSPLHF. In nucleotides, the CDR3 is TGTGCCAGCAGCCAAGATCTCGGCAGGGCTCGCTATAATTCACCCCTCCACTTT.